The 32 T cell receptor beta chains presented below share a single source sample, sequenced in a study of T cell changes during pregnancy in multiple sclerosis (dated by TCRdb to about 2019). Receptors were amplified or captured by the immunoSEQ multiplex PCR assay. TCRdb re-hosts the immuneACCESS table, in-frame sequences only. Its copies lack some clones; in the studies checked, an unresolved V gene accounts for under half of them, and the cause for the rest is not known. Present in this sample are 75,000 to 100,000 clones, 91% of which were seen just once. Of the sample, roughly 1.7% is held by the ten largest clones. The sequencing used peripheral blood, collected after pregnancy. The receptors come from a female donor in good health, enrolled as a control in a pregnancy study.

The chain joins TRBV27 to TRBJ1-5; 8 bases line up with TRBD1. The CDR3 has 11 amino acids. From germline, CDR1 is MNHEY and CDR2 SMNVEV (reference sequence). Trimming cost V 6 bases and J 11 bases; bases outside gene matches: 3. The CDR3, as DNA: TGTGCCAGCAGACACAGGGGGACCCAGCATTTT. Protein product: CASRHRGTQHF.

The chain recombines TRBV6-5 with TRBJ2-1, with D maybe TRBD1 (5 bases). The CDR3 consists of 15 residues. The germline V gene has CDR1 MNHEY and CDR2 SVGAGI. V lost 1 base to trimming and J lost 4 bases, with 11 bases between them. The CDR3, as DNA: TGTGCCAGCAGTTACTTGGATCAGGGATACAATGAGCAGTTCTTC. Translation gives CASSYLDQGYNEQFF.

This rearrangement joins TRBV19 to TRBJ1-4, with D possibly TRBD1 on 6 matching bases. This CDR3 contains 14 residues. Between the trimmed V and J ends, which lost 6 bases and 5 bases, there was a span of 13 bases. Per the germline V gene, CDR1 is LNHDA and CDR2 is SQIVND (reference sequence). The CDR3, as DNA: TGTGCCAGTAGGATACAGGGAACAAATGAAAAACTGTTTTTT. It encodes CASRIQGTNEKLFF.

The chain is built from TRBV19 and TRBJ1-4, with a tentative D call TRBD1 (5 bases). The CDR3 has 14 residues. V was cut by 6 bases and J by 8 bases, with 16 bases left in between. Per the germline V gene, CDR1 is LNHDA and CDR2 is SQIVND (reference sequence). This chain's CDR3 is CASSLIRTQEKLFF. CDR3 bases: TGTGCCAGTAGCCTTATAAGGACACAGGAAAAACTGTTTTTT.

V gene TRBV2 combines with J gene TRBJ1-5; 7 bases map to TRBD1. Germline CDR1 is SNHLY and CDR2 is FYNNEI. CDR3 length equals 14 residues. With 6 bases clipped from V and 2 bases from J, the junction kept 4 bases outside the gene matches. The CDR3 bases are TGTGCCAGCAGCCCTCAGGGGGGCAATCAGCCCCAGCATTTT. Residues: CASSPQGGNQPQHF.

The chain is built from TRBV28 and TRBJ1-3; possible D gene TRBD1, 5 bases. Germline CDR1 is MDHEN and CDR2 is SYDVKM. The CDR3 contains 18 residues. With 3 bases removed from V and 4 bases from J, the gap between germline ends came to 22 bases. CDR3 nucleotides: TGTGCCAGCAGTTTCTCCGGGCCTCAGGGAGGAGCGGGAAACACCATATATTTT. Amino acid sequence: CASSFSGPQGGAGNTIYF.

This CDR3 is CASSPTGNNEKLFF. DNA for the CDR3: TGTGCCAGCAGCCCGACAGGGAACAATGAAAAACTGTTTTTT. The chain carries TRBV14 and TRBJ1-4, with TRBD1 identical over 7 bases. The length of the CDR3 is 14 residues. V was pared by 4 bases and J by 5 bases, with 4 bases of the junction left unmatched. The germline V gene encodes CDR1 SGHDN and CDR2 FVKESK.

This clone was counted between two and nine times. The genes are TRBV30 and TRBJ1-1; TRBD1 might be the D (5 bases). CDR1 is GTSNPN and CDR2 is SVGIG in the germline V gene (reference sequence). The length of the CDR3 is 13 residues. V lost 4 bases and J 5 bases, leaving 14 bases between the germline ends. The CDR3, as DNA: TGTGCCTGGACAGAAGGGGAGGTTACTGAAGCTTTCTTT. Translated: CAWTEGEVTEAFF. Filled out from reference TRBV30 and TRBJ1-1, the complete variable domain reads SQTIHQWPATLVQPVGSPLSLECTVEGTSNPNLYWYRQAAGRGLQLLFYSVGIGQISSEVPQNLSASRPQDRQFILSSKKLLLSDSGFYLCAWTEGEVTEAFFGQGTRLTVV.

J is TRBJ1-2 and V is TRBV27, with D uncertain. Trimming took off 3 bases at V and 4 bases at J, with 9 bases between the two ends. Per germline, CDR1 MNHEY and CDR2 SMNVEV (reference sequence). This CDR3 has 13 amino acids. DNA of the CDR3: TGTGCCAGCAGTTTGGGTGACTTCTATGGCTACACCTTC. This encodes CASSLGDFYGYTF.

The chain employs TRBV15 and TRBJ1-2; tentative D call: TRBD1 (5 bases). Looked up from germline, CDR1 is LNHNV and CDR2 is YYDKDF (reference sequence). The CDR3 runs 15 residues. Trimming left V 0 bases short and J 2 bases short, with 10 bases between. The CDR3 is CATSRDRGINYGYTF. CDR3 bases: TGTGCCACCAGCAGAGATAGGGGAATCAACTATGGCTACACCTTC. Based on the CDR3 plus reference TRBV15 and TRBJ1-2, the full variable domain is DAMVIQNPRYQVTQFGKPVTLSCSQTLNHNVMYWYQQKSSQAPKLLFHYYDKDFNNEADTPDNFQSRRPNTSFCFLDIRSPGLGDTAMYLCATSRDRGINYGYTFGSGTRLTVV.

The chain carries TRBV30 and TRBJ2-1; D unresolved. This CDR3 comprises 13 residues. Germline-derived CDR1 and CDR2 are GTSNPN and SVGIG (reference sequence). Deletions cut 0 bases from V and 6 bases from J, with 9 bases between. DNA for the CDR3: TGTGCCTGGAGTGTTGTGGCAGGCAATGAGCAGTTCTTC. The encoded protein is CAWSVVAGNEQFF. The variable domain in full, with the rest retrieved from reference TRBV30 and TRBJ2-1, is SQTIHQWPATLVQPVGSPLSLECTVEGTSNPNLYWYRQAAGRGLQLLFYSVGIGQISSEVPQNLSASRPQDRQFILSSKKLLLSDSGFYLCAWSVVAGNEQFFGPGTRLTVL.

J is TRBJ1-6 and V is TRBV5-5; TRBD1 aligns across 8 bases. The CDR3 loop spans 15 amino acids. The trim removed 0 bases at V and 7 bases at J, leaving 3 bases unmatched. CDR1 and CDR2 (germline): SGHKS, YYEKEE (reference sequence). The CDR3 here is CASSLGQGANSPLHF. CDR3 DNA sequence: TGTGCCAGCAGCTTGGGGCAGGGGGCAAATTCACCCCTCCACTTT.

This clone showed up just once. The CDR3 region has the DNA TGTGCCAGCGCTCGGTCGGGGGGGGAGTACGAGCAGTACTTC. Translated, it gives CASARSGGEYEQYF. The chain recombines TRBV6-5 with TRBJ2-7, with TRBD2 matching over 8 bases. Looked up from germline, CDR1 is MNHEY and CDR2 is SVGAGI. The trim removed 8 bases at V and 4 bases at J, leaving 10 bases unmatched. This CDR3 has 14 residues.

The V call is TRBV7-9, the J call TRBJ2-1; TRBD1 matches 9 bases. This CDR3 is 16 amino acids long. CDR1 is SEHNR and CDR2 is FQNEAQ in the germline V gene (reference sequence). V shed 5 bases, J shed 3 bases, and the junction held 8 bases outside the gene matches. CDR3 in DNA: TGTGCCAGCAGCCCCCCGCCGGGACAGGGCTACAATGAGCAGTTCTTC. It translates to CASSPPPGQGYNEQFF.

This chain links TRBV7-3 with TRBJ1-1; 7 bases are a match to TRBD1. This CDR3 spans 15 amino acids. J lost 4 bases, V lost 5 bases, and 10 bases had no gene match. Germline V gene lookup returns CDR1 SGHTA and CDR2 FQGTGA. The CDR3 bases are TGTGCCAGCAGCAGCATCGGGACAGCCGGCACTGAAGCTTTCTTT. Residues: CASSSIGTAGTEAFF.

The genes are TRBV18 and TRBJ2-7, with 9 bases lining up with TRBD1. The CDR3 contains 14 residues. Trimming cost V 6 bases and J 6 bases; bases outside gene matches: 9. Per germline, CDR1 KGHSH and CDR2 LQKENI. This CDR3 is CASSPRDRDPEQYF. DNA for the CDR3: TGTGCCAGCTCCCCTCGGGACAGGGATCCCGAGCAGTACTTC.

This chain links TRBV6-1 with TRBJ2-7, with 9 nucleotides matching TRBD2. CDR3 length equals 15 residues. Germline lookup yields CDR1 MNHNS and CDR2 SASEGT. J was trimmed by 3 bases and V by 4 bases; bases with no gene match: 7. The CDR3 DNA sequence: TGTGCCAGCAGTGGTATAAGCGGGGGGAACTACGAGCAGTACTTC. Its translation is CASSGISGGNYEQYF.

CDR3 residues: CASSPRRADTQYF. The CDR3, as DNA: TGTGCCAGCAGTCCCCGAAGAGCGGATACGCAGTATTTT. The chain employs TRBV27 and TRBJ2-3; D is undetermined. The germline gives CDR1 MNHEY, CDR2 SMNVEV (reference sequence). V lost 5 bases and J 6 bases, leaving 12 bases between the germline ends. CDR3 length: 13 residues.

In the case of this clone: Distinct nucleotide sequences in the sample also encode this CDR3. V and J are TRBV6-5 and TRBJ1-1; 7 bases match TRBD1. Unmatched junction bases numbered 2, after V lost 0 bases and J lost 1 base. CDR1 is MNHEY and CDR2 is SVGAGI in the germline V gene. The CDR3 runs to 15 residues. The CDR3 DNA reads as TGTGCCAGCAGTTACTCGCGGACAGGGAACACTGAAGCTTTCTTT. Translating gives CASSYSRTGNTEAFF.

V is TRBV5-1 and J is TRBJ2-2; 7 bases agree with TRBD1. Trimming at V came to 4 bases and at J to 3 bases, leaving 3 bases not matched to a gene. The CDR3 runs 14 residues. In germline, CDR1 is SGHRS, CDR2 YFSETQ. CDR3 nucleotides: TGCGCCAGCAGCCCGGGACAGTACACCGGGGAGCTGTTTTTT. Protein: CASSPGQYTGELFF.

This chain uses TRBV6-1 with TRBJ1-2, with 7 bases matching TRBD1. The CDR3 extends over 17 amino acids. Unmatched junction bases numbered 14, after V lost 3 bases and J lost 4 bases. The germline V gene has CDR1 MNHNS and CDR2 SASEGT. CDR3 bases: TGTGCCAGCAGTGAGCGGCAGGGGGGTCCGTGGGTCTATGGCTACACCTTC. Translated: CASSERQGGPWVYGYTF.

The chain joins TRBV9 to TRBJ1-6; weak D call: TRBD1 (6 bases). V was pared by 0 bases and J by 3 bases, with 10 bases between. Germline V lookup: CDR1 SGDLS, CDR2 YYNGEE. The CDR3 has 16 residues. The CDR3, as DNA: TGTGCCAGCAGCGTAGGGCAGGGGAACTATAATTCACCCCTCCACTTT. As protein: CASSVGQGNYNSPLHF.

As to this clone: The junction does not match germline at one end; this may be a read error. This sequence joins TRBV28 and TRBJ2-7; 9 bases are shared with TRBD2. This CDR3 region has 15 residues. CDR1 and CDR2 from the germline V gene are MDHEN and SYDVKM. The CDR3 DNA sequence: TGTGCCAGCAGCCCTTCTGGGACTAGCTCCAACGAGCAGTACTTC. Its translation is CASSPSGTSSNEQYF.

The V gene is TRBV18, the J gene TRBJ2-7; D gene unclear. The CDR3 is made up of 12 amino acids. Deletions cut 2 bases from V and 3 bases from J, with 5 bases between. Per the germline V gene, CDR1 is KGHSH and CDR2 is LQKENI. In DNA, the CDR3 is TGTGCCAGCTCACCAAATAACTACGAGCAGTACTTC. It codes for CASSPNNYEQYF.

This chain connects TRBV5-6 to TRBJ2-5, with D possibly matching TRBD2 (5 bases). The germline CDR1 and CDR2 sequences are SGHDT and YYEEEE. The length of the CDR3 is 13 residues. Trimming shortened V by 1 base and J by 4 bases, and 8 bases separated the two germline ends. This CDR3 is CASSLYGVETQYF. In DNA form, the CDR3 reads TGTGCCAGCAGCTTGTACGGGGTAGAGACCCAGTACTTC.

This rearrangement joins TRBV6-4 to TRBJ2-3; 11 nucleotides line up with TRBD1. The germline CDR1 and CDR2 sequences are MRHNA and SNTAGT. This CDR3 region has 16 residues. The J segment lost 6 bases and the V segment lost 4 bases, leaving 9 bases of the junction unmatched. The CDR3 nucleotides are TGTGCCAGCAGTGTATCGCCCGGGACAGGGGGGGATACGCAGTATTTT. This gives the protein CASSVSPGTGGDTQYF.

This rearrangement joins TRBV5-1 to TRBJ1-2; possible D gene TRBD1, 6 bases. Germline values: CDR1 SGHRS, CDR2 YFSETQ. The germline V and J ends were trimmed by 0 bases and 2 bases, with 8 bases remaining between them. The CDR3 has 14 amino acids. CDR3 coding DNA: TGCGCCAGCAGCTTGGGGGGGCCAAACTATGGCTACACCTTC. This codes for CASSLGGPNYGYTF. Looking up the rest from reference TRBV5-1 and TRBJ1-2 gives the full variable domain: KAGVTQTPRYLIKTRGQQVTLSCSPISGHRSVSWYQQTPGQGLQFLFEYFSETQRNKGNFPGRFSGRQFSNSRSEMNVSTLELGDSALYLCASSLGGPNYGYTFGSGTRLTVV.

The CDR3 sequence: CASSPDFSGYTF. DNA of the CDR3: TGTGCCAGCAGCCCAGACTTTAGTGGCTACACCTTC. The chain combines TRBV7-2 with TRBJ1-2; D ambiguous. V was cut by 5 bases and J by 7 bases, with 11 bases left in between. The CDR3 covers 12 residues. CDR1 SGHTA and CDR2 FQGNSA come from the germline V gene.

This rearrangement joins TRBV7-2 to TRBJ2-3; 12 bases line up with TRBD1. CDR1 and CDR2 (germline): SGHTA, FQGNSA. J gave up 9 bases and V 5 bases, and 6 bases lay outside the gene matches. CDR3 length: 14 residues. The CDR3 protein is CASSPGTGGRTQYF. CDR3 in DNA: TGTGCCAGCAGCCCTGGGACAGGGGGCAGGACGCAGTATTTT.

The gene calls are TRBV7-2 and TRBJ1-2; TRBD1 aligns across 8 bases. The CDR3 covers 14 residues. Trimming cost V 5 bases and J 7 bases; bases outside gene matches: 9. The germline gives CDR1 SGHTA, CDR2 FQGNSA. The chain's CDR3 is CASSPRQGQGGYTF. CDR3 DNA sequence: TGTGCCAGCAGCCCCCGACAGGGGCAAGGTGGCTACACCTTC.

The V call is TRBV4-3, the J call TRBJ1-2, with unresolved D. Germline loops: CDR1 LGHNA, CDR2 YSLEER. Trimming removed 0 bases at V and 5 bases at J, with 7 bases between. The CDR3 length is 13 residues. The DNA of the CDR3 is TGCGCCAGCAGCCAAGATCGGGGATATGGCTACACCTTC. It codes for CASSQDRGYGYTF.

The V gene is TRBV7-2, the J gene TRBJ2-5; 8 bases map to TRBD1. Germline V lookup: CDR1 SGHTA, CDR2 FQGNSA. Trimming at V came to 2 bases and at J to 4 bases, leaving 6 bases not matched to a gene. The CDR3 runs to 15 residues. The CDR3 reads CASSLFGQGGETQYF. The CDR3 DNA follows: TGTGCCAGCAGCTTATTCGGACAGGGCGGAGAGACCCAGTACTTC.